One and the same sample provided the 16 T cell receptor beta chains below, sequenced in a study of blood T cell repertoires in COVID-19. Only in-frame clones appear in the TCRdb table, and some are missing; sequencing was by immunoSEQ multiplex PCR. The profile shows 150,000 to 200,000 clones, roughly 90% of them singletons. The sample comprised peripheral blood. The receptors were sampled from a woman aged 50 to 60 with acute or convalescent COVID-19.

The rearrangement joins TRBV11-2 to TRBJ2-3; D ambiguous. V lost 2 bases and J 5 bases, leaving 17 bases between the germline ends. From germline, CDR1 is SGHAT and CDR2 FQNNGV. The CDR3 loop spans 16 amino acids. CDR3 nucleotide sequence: TGTGCCAGCAGCTTAATCCTTATCCAAACTGGAGATACGCAGTATTTT. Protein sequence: CASSLILIQTGDTQYF.

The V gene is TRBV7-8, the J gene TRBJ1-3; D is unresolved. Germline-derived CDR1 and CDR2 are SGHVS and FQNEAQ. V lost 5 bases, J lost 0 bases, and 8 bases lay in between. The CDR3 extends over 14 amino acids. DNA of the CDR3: TGTGCCAGCAGCCCAGTAGCCTCTGGAAACACCATATATTTT. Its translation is CASSPVASGNTIYF.

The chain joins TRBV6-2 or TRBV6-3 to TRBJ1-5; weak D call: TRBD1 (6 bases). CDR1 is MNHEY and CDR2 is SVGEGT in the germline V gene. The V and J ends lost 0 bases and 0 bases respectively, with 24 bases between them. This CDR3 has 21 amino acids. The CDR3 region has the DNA TGTGCCAGCAGTTACTCGTCTAGGGTAACAGGGAATGTGGGTAGCAATCAGCCCCAGCATTTT. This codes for CASSYSSRVTGNVGSNQPQHF.

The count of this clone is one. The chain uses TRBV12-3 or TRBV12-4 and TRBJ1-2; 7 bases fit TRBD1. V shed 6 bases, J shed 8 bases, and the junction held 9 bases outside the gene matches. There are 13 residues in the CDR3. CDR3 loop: CASSSTGVIGYTF. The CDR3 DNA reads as TGTGCCAGCAGCTCAACAGGGGTGATCGGCTACACCTTC.

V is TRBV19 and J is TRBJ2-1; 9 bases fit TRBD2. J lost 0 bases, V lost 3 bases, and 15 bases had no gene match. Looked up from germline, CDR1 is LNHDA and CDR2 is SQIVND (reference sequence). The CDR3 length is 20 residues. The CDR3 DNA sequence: TGTGCCAGTAGTATGGGGCCGGGACTAGCCACCCCGAGCTCCTACAATGAGCAGTTCTTC. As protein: CASSMGPGLATPSSYNEQFF.

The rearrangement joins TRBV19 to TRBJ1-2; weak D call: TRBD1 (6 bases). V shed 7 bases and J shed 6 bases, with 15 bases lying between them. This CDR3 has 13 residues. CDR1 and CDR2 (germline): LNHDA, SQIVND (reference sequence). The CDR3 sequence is CASMHREGNGYTF. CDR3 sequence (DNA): TGTGCCAGTATGCACAGGGAAGGAAATGGCTACACCTTC.

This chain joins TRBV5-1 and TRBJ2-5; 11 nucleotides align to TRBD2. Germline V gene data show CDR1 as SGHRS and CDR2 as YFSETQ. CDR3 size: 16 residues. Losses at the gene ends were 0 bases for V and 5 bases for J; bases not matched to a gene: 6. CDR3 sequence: CASSLVQTSGVETQYF. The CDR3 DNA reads TGCGCCAGCAGCTTGGTGCAGACTAGCGGGGTGGAGACCCAGTACTTC. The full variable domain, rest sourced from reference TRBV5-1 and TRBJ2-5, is KAGVTQTPRYLIKTRGQQVTLSCSPISGHRSVSWYQQTPGQGLQFLFEYFSETQRNKGNFPGRFSGRQFSNSRSEMNVSTLELGDSALYLCASSLVQTSGVETQYFGPGTRLLVL.

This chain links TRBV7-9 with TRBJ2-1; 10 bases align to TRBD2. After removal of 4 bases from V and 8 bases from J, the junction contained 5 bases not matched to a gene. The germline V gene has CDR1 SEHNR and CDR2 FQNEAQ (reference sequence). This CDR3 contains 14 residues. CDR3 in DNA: TGTGCCAGCAGCTCAGCGGGGGGGCTCCATGAGCAGTTCTTC. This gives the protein CASSSAGGLHEQFF.

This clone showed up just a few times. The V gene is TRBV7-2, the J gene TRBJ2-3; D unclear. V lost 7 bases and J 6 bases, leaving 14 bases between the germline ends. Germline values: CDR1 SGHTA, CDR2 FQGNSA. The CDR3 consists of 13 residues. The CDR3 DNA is TGTGCCAGCACCTCGGTGGCGGTCGATACGCAGTATTTT. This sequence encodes CASTSVAVDTQYF.

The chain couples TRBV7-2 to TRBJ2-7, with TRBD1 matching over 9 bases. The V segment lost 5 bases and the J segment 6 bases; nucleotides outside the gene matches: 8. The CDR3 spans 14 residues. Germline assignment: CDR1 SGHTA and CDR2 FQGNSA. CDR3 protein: CASSPRTGDPEQYF. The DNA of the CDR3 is TGTGCCAGCAGCCCCCGGACAGGGGACCCCGAGCAGTACTTC.

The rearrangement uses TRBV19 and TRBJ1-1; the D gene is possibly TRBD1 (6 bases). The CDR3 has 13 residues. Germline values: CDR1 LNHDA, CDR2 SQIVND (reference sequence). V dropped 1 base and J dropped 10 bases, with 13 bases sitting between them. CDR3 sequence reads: CASSIVSGGRAFF. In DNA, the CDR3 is TGTGCCAGTAGTATAGTCTCTGGGGGCAGAGCTTTCTTT.

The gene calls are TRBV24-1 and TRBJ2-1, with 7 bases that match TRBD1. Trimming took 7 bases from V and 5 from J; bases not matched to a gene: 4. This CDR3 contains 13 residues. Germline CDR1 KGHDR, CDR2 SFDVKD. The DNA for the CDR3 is TGTGCCACCAGGAGACAGGGCGACAATGAGCAGTTCTTC. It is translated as CATRRQGDNEQFF.

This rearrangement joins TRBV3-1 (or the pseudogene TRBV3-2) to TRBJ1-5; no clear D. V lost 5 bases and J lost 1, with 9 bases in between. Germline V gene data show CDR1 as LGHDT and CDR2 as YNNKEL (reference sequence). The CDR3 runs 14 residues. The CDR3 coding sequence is TGTGCCAGCAGCTTAGCCTGGAGCAATCAGCCCCAGCATTTT. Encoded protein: CASSLAWSNQPQHF.

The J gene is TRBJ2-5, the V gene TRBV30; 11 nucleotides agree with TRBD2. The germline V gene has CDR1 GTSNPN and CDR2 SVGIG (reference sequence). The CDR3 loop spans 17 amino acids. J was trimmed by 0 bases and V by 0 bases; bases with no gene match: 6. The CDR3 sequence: CAWSVRRTSGYQETQYF. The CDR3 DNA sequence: TGTGCCTGGAGTGTAAGACGGACTAGCGGGTACCAAGAGACCCAGTACTTC. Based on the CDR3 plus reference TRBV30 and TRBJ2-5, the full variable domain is SQTIHQWPATLVQPVGSPLSLECTVEGTSNPNLYWYRQAAGRGLQLLFYSVGIGQISSEVPQNLSASRPQDRQFILSSKKLLLSDSGFYLCAWSVRRTSGYQETQYFGPGTRLLVL.

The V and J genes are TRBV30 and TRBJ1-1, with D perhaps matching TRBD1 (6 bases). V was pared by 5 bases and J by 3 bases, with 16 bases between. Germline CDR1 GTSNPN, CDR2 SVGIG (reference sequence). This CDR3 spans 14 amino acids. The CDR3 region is CAWDTGPPDTEAFF. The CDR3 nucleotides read TGTGCCTGGGATACAGGGCCACCGGACACTGAAGCTTTCTTT.

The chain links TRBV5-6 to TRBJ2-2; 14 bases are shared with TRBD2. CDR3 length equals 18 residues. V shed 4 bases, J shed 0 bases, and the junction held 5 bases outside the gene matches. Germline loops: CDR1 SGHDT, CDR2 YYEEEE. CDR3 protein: CASSLRLAGGPNTGELFF. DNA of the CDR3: TGTGCCAGCAGCCTGAGACTAGCGGGAGGGCCGAACACCGGGGAGCTGTTTTTT.